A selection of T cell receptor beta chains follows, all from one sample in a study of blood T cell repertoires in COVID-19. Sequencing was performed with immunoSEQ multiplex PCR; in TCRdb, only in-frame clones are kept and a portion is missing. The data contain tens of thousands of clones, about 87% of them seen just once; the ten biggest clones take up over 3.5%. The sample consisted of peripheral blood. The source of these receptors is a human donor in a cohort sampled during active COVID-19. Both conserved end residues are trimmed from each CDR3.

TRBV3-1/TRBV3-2	ASSPSDRLSYEQY
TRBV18	ASSPPLGADNSPLH
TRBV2	ASSDTDRGPSGTQY
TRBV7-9	ASSLRLAATEETQY
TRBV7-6	ASSSDINTEAF
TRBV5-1	ASSLDLRTEHTRLMNTEAF
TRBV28	ASTQGDRENEKLF
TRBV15	ATSRVDRDGSPLH
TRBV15	ATSRDGRGVEKLF
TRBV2	ATRTGRPYEQY
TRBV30	AWSLSPTGGDGYT